This TCR beta chain stems from a study of brain metastases from non-small cell lung cancer. Study conclusions and caveats: Brain metastases shared most TCR repertoire with primaries, with sparse T cells. Compared with their matched primary tumors, roughly two thirds of brain metastases showed expanded T-cell clones.

Here immunoSEQ multiplex PCR was the method, and the copy in TCRdb shows in-frame clones only, minus some. The data contain 3,000 to 4,000 clones, roughly four fifths of them seen just once; the ten biggest clones take up 9% to 10%. A remark on this clone: What it binds is unknown.

With 4 bases removed from V and 3 bases from J, the gap between germline ends came to 12 bases. The V gene's germline CDR1 is SGHTA and CDR2 FQGTGA. The CDR3 contains 14 residues. The origin of this receptor is a donor aged 40 or over with non-small cell lung cancer. Material: tissue from a brain metastasis. The chain employs TRBV7-3 and TRBJ1-1; D is undetermined. Here the CDR3 reads CASSWTGDDTEAFF. CDR3 DNA sequence: TGTGCCAGCAGCTGGACGGGTGATGACACTGAAGCTTTCTTT.